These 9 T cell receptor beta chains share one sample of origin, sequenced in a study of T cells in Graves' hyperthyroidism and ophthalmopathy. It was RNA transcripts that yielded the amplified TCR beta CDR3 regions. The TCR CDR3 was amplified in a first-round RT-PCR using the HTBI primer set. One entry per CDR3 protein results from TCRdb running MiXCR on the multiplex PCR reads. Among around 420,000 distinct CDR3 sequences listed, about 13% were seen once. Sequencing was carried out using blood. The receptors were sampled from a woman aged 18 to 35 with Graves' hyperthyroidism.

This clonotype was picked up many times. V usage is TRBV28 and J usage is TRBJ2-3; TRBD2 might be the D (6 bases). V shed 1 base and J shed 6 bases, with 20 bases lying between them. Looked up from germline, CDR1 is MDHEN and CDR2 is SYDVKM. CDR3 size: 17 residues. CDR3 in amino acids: CASSLSASVSRADTQYF. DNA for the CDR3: TGTGCCAGCAGTTTATCTGCTAGCGTGAGCAGGGCGGATACGCAGTATTTT.

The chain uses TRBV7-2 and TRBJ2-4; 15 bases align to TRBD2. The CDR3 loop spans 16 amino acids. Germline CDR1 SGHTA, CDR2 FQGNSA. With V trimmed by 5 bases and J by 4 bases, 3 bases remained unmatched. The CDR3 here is CASSQGTSGRKNIQYF. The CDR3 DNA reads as TGTGCCAGCAGCCAAGGGACTAGCGGGAGGAAAAACATTCAGTACTTC.

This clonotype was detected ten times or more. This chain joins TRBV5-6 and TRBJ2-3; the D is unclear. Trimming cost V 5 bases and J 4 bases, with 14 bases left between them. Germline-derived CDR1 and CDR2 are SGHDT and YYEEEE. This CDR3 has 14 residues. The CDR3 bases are TGTGCCAGCAGTAATGTATTCGGCGCAGATACGCAGTATTTT. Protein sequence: CASSNVFGADTQYF. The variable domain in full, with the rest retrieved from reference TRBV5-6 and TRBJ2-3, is DAGVTQSPTHLIKTRGQQVTLRCSPKSGHDTVSWYQQALGQGPQFIFQYYEEEERQRGNFPDRFSGHQFPNYSSELNVNALLLGDSALYLCASSNVFGADTQYFGPGTRLTVL.

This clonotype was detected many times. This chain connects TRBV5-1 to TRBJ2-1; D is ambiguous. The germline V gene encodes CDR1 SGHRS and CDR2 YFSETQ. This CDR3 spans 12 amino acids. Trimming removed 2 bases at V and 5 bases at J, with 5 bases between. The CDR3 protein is CASSLINNEQFF. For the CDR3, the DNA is TGCGCCAGCAGCTTAATCAACAATGAGCAGTTCTTC.

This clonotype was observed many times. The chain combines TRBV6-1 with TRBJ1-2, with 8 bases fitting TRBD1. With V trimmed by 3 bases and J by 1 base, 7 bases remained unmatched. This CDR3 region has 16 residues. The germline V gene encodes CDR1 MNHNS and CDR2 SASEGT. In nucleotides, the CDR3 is TGTGCCAGCAGTGAGTTGACAGGGGTCGTTAACTATGGCTACACCTTC. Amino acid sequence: CASSELTGVVNYGYTF.

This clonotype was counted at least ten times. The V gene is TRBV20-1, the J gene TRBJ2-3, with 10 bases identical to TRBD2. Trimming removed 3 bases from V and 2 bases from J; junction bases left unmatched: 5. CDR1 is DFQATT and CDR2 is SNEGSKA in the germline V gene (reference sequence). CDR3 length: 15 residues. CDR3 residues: CSASSLAGDTDTQYF. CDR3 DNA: TGCAGTGCTAGTTCCCTAGCGGGGGACACAGATACGCAGTATTTT.

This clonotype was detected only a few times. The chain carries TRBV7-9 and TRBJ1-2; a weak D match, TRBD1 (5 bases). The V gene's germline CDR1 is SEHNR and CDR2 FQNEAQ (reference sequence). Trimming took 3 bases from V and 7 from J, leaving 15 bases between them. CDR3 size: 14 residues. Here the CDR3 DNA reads TGTGCCAGCAGCTTGGCCAGGTTGACAGTTGGCTACACCTTC. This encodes CASSLARLTVGYTF.

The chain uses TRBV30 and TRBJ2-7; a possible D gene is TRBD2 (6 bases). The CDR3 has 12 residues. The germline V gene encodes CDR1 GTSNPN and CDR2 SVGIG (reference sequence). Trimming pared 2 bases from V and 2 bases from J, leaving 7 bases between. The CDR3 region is CAWSWGAYEQYF. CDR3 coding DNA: TGTGCCTGGAGTTGGGGGGCCTACGAGCAGTACTTC.

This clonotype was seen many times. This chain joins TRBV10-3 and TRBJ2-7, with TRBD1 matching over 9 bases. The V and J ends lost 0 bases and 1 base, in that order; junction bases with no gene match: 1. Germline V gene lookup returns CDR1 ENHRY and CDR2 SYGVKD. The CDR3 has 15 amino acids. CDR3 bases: TGTGCCATCAGTGAGTCGGACAGGGGATCCTACGAGCAGTACTTC. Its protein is CAISESDRGSYEQYF.